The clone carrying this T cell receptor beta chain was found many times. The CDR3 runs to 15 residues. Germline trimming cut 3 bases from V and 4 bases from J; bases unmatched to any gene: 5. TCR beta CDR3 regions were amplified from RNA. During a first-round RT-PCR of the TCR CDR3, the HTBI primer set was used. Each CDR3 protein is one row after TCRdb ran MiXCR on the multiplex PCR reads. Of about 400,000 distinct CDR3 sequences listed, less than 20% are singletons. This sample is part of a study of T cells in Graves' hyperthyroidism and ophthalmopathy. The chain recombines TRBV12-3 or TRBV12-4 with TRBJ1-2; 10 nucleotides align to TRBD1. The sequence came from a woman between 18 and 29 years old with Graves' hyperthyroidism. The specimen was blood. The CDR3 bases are TGTGCCAGCAGTTTCGACCGGGACAGGGGCTATGGCTACACCTTC. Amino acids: CASSFDRDRGYGYTF.